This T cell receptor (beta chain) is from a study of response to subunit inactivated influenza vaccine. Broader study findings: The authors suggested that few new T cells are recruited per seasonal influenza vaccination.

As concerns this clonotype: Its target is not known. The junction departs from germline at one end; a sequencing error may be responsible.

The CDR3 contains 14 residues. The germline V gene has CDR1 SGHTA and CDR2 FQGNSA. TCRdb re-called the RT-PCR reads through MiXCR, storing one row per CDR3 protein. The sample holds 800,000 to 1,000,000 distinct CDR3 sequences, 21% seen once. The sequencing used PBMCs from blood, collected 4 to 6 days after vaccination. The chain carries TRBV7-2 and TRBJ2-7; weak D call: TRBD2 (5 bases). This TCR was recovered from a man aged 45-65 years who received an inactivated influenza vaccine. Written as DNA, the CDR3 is TGTGCCAGCAGCTTGACGGCTAGCTCCCACGAGCAGTACTTC. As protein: CASSLTASSHEQYF. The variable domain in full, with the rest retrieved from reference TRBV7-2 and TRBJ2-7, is GAGVSQSPSNKVTEKGKDVELRCDPISGHTALYWYRQSLGQGLEFLIYFQGNSAPDKSGLPSDRFSAERTGGSVSTLTIQRTQQEDSAVYLCASSLTASSHEQYFGPGTRLTVT.